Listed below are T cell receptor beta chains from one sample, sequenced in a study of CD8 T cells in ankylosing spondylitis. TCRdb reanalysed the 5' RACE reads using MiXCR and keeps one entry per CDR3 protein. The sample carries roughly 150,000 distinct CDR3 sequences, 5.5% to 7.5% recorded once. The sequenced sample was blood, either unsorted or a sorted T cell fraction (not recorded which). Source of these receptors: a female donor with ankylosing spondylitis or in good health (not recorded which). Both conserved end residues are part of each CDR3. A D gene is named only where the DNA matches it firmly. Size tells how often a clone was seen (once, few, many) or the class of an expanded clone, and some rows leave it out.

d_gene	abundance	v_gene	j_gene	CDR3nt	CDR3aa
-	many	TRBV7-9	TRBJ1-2	TGTGCCAGCAGCTTAGCGGGACAAGAGAACTATGGCTACACCTTC	CASSLAGQENYGYTF
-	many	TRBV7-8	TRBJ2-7	TGTGCCAGCAGCTTAGAGTACAGCTCCTACGAGCAGTACTTC	CASSLEYSSYEQYF
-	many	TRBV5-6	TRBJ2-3	TGTGCCAGCAGCTTCGGGCAGGGGACAGATACGCAGTATTTT	CASSFGQGTDTQYF
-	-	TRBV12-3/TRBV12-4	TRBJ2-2	TGTGCCAGCAGTCCACTGGCCCGGGAGCTGCTTTTT	CASSPLARELLF
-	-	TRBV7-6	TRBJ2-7	TGTGCCAGCAGCTTAGTTGACGGGCGCTCCTACGAGCAGTACTTC	CASSLVDGRSYEQYF
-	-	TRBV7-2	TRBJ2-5	TGTGCCAGCAGCTTATATGCAGGGGTTGGAGAGACCCAGTACTTC	CASSLYAGVGETQYF
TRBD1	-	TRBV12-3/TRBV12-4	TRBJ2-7	TGTGCCAGACAACCGCAGAAACAGGGGGCGCAGAAAACCTACGAGCAGTACTTC	CARQPQKQGAQKTYEQYF
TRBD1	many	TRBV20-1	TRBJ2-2	TGCAGTGCTCTGGACAGGGAGGACACCGGGGAGCTGTTTTTT	CSALDREDTGELFF
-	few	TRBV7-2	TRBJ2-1	TGTGCCAGCTCGGGCCCCCCACTCGGTCGGGCGGCTTCCCAGGGCGGGGGCTTAAATGAGCAGTTCTTC	CASSGPPLGRAASQGGGLNEQFF
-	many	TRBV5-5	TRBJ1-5	TGTGCCAGCAGCTCGGAGGTAAACCCTTATCAGCCCCAGCATTTT	CASSSEVNPYQPQHF
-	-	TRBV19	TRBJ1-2	TGTGCCAGTAGTTCAACTGGGTTAGGCCAACTAGGATTCTATGGCTACACCTTC	CASSSTGLGQLGFYGYTF
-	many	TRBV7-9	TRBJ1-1	TGTGCCAGCAGCTCGGGGCACTTAAAGAACACTGAAGCTTTCTTT	CASSSGHLKNTEAFF
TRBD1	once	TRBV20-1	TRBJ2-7	TGCAGTGCCATGACAGGGGCCCCCTACGAGCAGTACTTC	CSAMTGAPYEQYF
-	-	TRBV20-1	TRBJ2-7	TGCAGTGCTATCCCGTTCTCCTACGAGCAGTACTTC	CSAIPFSYEQYF
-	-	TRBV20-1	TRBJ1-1	TGCAGTGCTAGTCAGTATTTAAACACTGAAGCTTTCTTT	CSASQYLNTEAFF
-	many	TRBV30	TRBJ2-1	TGTGCCTGGAGTCAGGGGAGTGTCGGCTACAATGAGCAGTTCTTC	CAWSQGSVGYNEQFF
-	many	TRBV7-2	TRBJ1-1	TGTGCCAGCAGCTTAGTTTCGGGACAAACTGAAGCTTTCTTT	CASSLVSGQTEAFF
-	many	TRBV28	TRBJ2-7	TGTGCCAGCAGTTGGGGTGGAGGGGTGACCTACGAGCAGTACTTC	CASSWGGGVTYEQYF
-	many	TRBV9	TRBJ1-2	TGTGCCAGCAGCTCCAGGGCGAGGATGTACCCTTCGGAGGGCTACACCTTC	CASSSRARMYPSEGYTF
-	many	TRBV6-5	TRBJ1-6	TGTGCCAGCAGTCGCCCCGATTCACCCCTCCACTTT	CASSRPDSPLHF
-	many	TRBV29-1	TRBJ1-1	TGCAGCGTTGTCGAGGGGAACACTGAAGCTTTCTTT	CSVVEGNTEAFF
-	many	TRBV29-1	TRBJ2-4	TGCAGCACGGGACTGGGAAACATTCAGTACTTC	CSTGLGNIQYF
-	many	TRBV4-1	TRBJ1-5	TGCGCCAGCAGCCAAGAAGCGTTCGGGGGAGGCAATCAGCCCCAGCATTTT	CASSQEAFGGGNQPQHF
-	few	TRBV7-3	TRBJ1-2	TGTGCCAGCAGCTTAGGGGGGACGGCTCGGGTCACCTTC	CASSLGGTARVTF
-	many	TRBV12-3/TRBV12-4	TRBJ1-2	TGTGCCAGCAGTTTGTCGGCAGGGGACTATGGCTACACCTTC	CASSLSAGDYGYTF
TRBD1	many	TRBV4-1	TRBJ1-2	TGCGCCAGCAGCCAACCGGGACAGGGATCATACGGCTACACCTTC	CASSQPGQGSYGYTF
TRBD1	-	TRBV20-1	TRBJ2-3	TGCAGTGCTACCCCGGGACAGGGGGCTTCAGATACGCAGTATTTT	CSATPGQGASDTQYF
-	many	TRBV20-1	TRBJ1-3	TGCAGTGCTAGTGAGGGGGCTGGAAACACCATATATTTT	CSASEGAGNTIYF
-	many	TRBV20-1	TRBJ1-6	TGCAGTGCTATCCCGGAGGGGTGGTGGGGTTCACCCCTCCACTTT	CSAIPEGWWGSPLHF
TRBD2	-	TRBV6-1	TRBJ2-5	TGTGCCAGCAGCGCTAGCGGGGGCCGGAGGGAGACCCAGTACTTC	CASSASGGRRETQYF
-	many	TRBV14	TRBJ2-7	TGTGCCAGCAGCCTCTTTAGAACCAACGAGCAGTACTTC	CASSLFRTNEQYF
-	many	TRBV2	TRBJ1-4	TGTGCCAGCAGTTACGGGAGGGATGAAAAACTGTTTTTT	CASSYGRDEKLFF
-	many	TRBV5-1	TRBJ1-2	TGCGCCAGCAGCTTGGCTAAACAAGGTCCCTATGGCTACACCTTC	CASSLAKQGPYGYTF
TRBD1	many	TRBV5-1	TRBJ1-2	TGCGCCAGCAGCCCGGGACAGGCCTTATGGGGCTACACCTTC	CASSPGQALWGYTF
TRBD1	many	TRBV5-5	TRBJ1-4	TGTGCCAGCAGCTTGGAGGGACAGGGGGCATCGGATGAAAAACTGTTTTTT	CASSLEGQGASDEKLFF
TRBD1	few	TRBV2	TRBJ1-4	TGTGCCAGCAGCGAAAGGACAGGGGGCGATGAAAAACTGTTTTTT	CASSERTGGDEKLFF
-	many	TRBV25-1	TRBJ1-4	TGTGCCAGCAGTGAATATAAAGGGGATAATGAAAAACTGTTTTTT	CASSEYKGDNEKLFF
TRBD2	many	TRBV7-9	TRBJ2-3	TGTGCCAGCAGCTTCGGGGGGGCCTCGACAGATACGCAGTATTTT	CASSFGGASTDTQYF
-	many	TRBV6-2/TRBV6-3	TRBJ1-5	TGTGCCAGCAGTTACAGGGGTCTCAATCAGCCCCAGCATTTT	CASSYRGLNQPQHF
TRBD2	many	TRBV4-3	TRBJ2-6	TGCGCCAGCAGCCAAGTGCAGCCGCGGGGGACCTCTGGGGCCAACGTCCTGACTTTC	CASSQVQPRGTSGANVLTF
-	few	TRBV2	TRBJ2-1	TGTGCCAGCAGTGAAGAGGGCCTAATTAGGAATGAGCAGTTCTTC	CASSEEGLIRNEQFF
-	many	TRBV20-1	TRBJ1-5	TGCAGTGCTAGGGTATCGGGTCAGCCCCAGCATTTT	CSARVSGQPQHF
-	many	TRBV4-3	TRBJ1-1	TGCGCCAGCAGCCAAGGGTGGGGGGGGCTTGTGAACACTGAAGCTTTCTTT	CASSQGWGGLVNTEAFF
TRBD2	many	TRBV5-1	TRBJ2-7	TGCGCCAGCAGCTTGGGGGACTACTCCTACGAGCAGTACTTC	CASSLGDYSYEQYF
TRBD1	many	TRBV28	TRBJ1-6	TGTGCCAGCAGTTTTGGACAGGCCTCACCCCTCCACTTT	CASSFGQASPLHF
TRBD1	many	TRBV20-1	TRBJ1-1	TGCAGTGCTAGAGAAGGACAGGGCTCAGCTTTCTTT	CSAREGQGSAFF
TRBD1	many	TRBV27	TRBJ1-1	TGTGCCAGCAGTTCCAGGGGGGGCAACACTGAAGCTTTCTTT	CASSSRGGNTEAFF
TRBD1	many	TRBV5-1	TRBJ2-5	TGCGCCAGCAGCCAGGTTACCGGGACAGGGTTAGAGACCCAGTACTTC	CASSQVTGTGLETQYF
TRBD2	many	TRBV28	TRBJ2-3	TGTGCCAGCAGTTCCCCCGGGGAGGGAGATACGCAGTATTTT	CASSSPGEGDTQYF
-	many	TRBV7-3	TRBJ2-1	TGTGCCAGCAGCTTAAATACCGGACTCTCCTACAATGAGCAGTTCTTC	CASSLNTGLSYNEQFF
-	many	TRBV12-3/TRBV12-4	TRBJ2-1	TGTGCCAGCAGTTTTTGGGGGGGGGCCGCGGACAATGAGCAGTTCTTC	CASSFWGGAADNEQFF
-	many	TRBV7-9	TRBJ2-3	TGTGCCAGCAGCTTAGGGAGGGGGGAGGCAGATACGCAGTATTTT	CASSLGRGEADTQYF
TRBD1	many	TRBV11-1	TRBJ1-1	TGTGCCAGCAGCTACAGGGGAAAAACTGAAGCTTTCTTT	CASSYRGKTEAFF
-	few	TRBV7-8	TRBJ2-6	TGTGCCAGCAGCTTACCCCGGGTTGGGGCCAACGTCCTGACTTTC	CASSLPRVGANVLTF
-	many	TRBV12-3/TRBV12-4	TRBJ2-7	TGTGCCAGCAGATTTGGAGAGGCCGTTTACGAGCAGTACTTC	CASRFGEAVYEQYF